The 22 T cell receptor beta chains below come from one sample, sequenced in a study of human T cells and chemical hapten exposure. The starting material, unfractionated whole blood, was used for total RNA extraction. MiXCR was run by TCRdb on the 5' RACE reads, yielding one entry per CDR3 protein. Of approximately 140,000 distinct CDR3 sequences in the sample, about 4.3% are singletons; the top ten hold 1.3% to 1.5%. The receptor set was obtained from a female donor in good health.

This clonotype was seen a handful of times. The chain couples TRBV21-1 to TRBJ1-3; the table's TRBD1 call for D was not verified on the DNA. TRBV21-1 is assigned pseudogene status. The CDR3 totals 18 residues. The CDR3 sequence: CASSKTWGPTGSGNTIYF. CDR3 sequence (DNA): TGTGCCAGCAGCAAAACGTGGGGGCCCACGGGCTCTGGAAACACCATATATTTT.

This clonotype showed up just a few times. V and J are TRBV12-3 or TRBV12-4 and TRBJ2-3, with 7 bases fitting TRBD1. V shed 4 bases, J shed 4 bases, and the junction held 11 bases outside the gene matches. The CDR3 is 16 amino acids. Written as DNA, the CDR3 is TGTGCCAGCAGTTCTATACGACAGGGTCGCGCAGATACGCAGTATTTT. Encoded protein: CASSSIRQGRADTQYF.

This clonotype was detected ten times or more. The chain recombines TRBV20-1 with TRBJ2-7, with D unclear. With 3 bases removed from V and 0 bases from J, the gap between germline ends came to 21 bases. In germline, CDR1 is DFQATT, CDR2 SNEGSKA (reference sequence). The CDR3 is 17 residues long. The CDR3 is CSASPRSQLLSSYEQYF. CDR3 bases: TGCAGTGCTAGCCCGCGTTCCCAGTTATTAAGCTCCTACGAGCAGTACTTC.

This clonotype was seen at least ten times. The V call is TRBV3-1, the J call TRBJ1-1; D unresolved. The V gene's germline CDR1 is LGHDT and CDR2 YNNKEL (reference sequence). There are 12 residues in the CDR3. V was shortened by 4 bases and J by 5 bases, with 8 bases between the two germline ends. The CDR3 reads CASSRRGTEAFF. In DNA, the CDR3 is TGTGCCAGCAGCCGCAGAGGAACTGAAGCTTTCTTT.

The chain uses TRBV20-1 and TRBJ2-3, with 14 bases identical to TRBD2. From germline, CDR1 is DFQATT and CDR2 SNEGSKA (reference sequence). Trimming at V came to 6 bases and at J to 1 base, leaving 3 bases not matched to a gene. CDR3 length equals 15 residues. CDR3 DNA: TGCAGTGCCGGGGGACTAGCGGGGGGCACAGATACGCAGTATTTT. Amino acids: CSAGGLAGGTDTQYF.

This clonotype was seen ten or more times. V gene TRBV7-2 combines with J gene TRBJ1-6; the match to TRBD1 covers 8 bases. J gave up 8 bases and V 3 bases, and 9 bases lay outside the gene matches. This CDR3 is built from 16 residues. Looked up from germline, CDR1 is SGHTA and CDR2 is FQGNSA. The CDR3 is CASSFYWTGLHSPLHF. The CDR3 DNA follows: TGTGCCAGCAGCTTTTATTGGACAGGGCTTCATTCACCCCTCCACTTT.

This clonotype has at least ten counts. The CDR3 coding sequence is TGTGCCAGCAGTTCCCGGAGGTTTTACGGGGGGAGCAATCAGCCCCAGCATTTT. It codes for CASSSRRFYGGSNQPQHF. The chain joins TRBV12-3 or TRBV12-4 to TRBJ1-5; D is perhaps TRBD1 (5 bases). Trimming removed 4 bases at V and 1 base at J, with 20 bases between. The CDR3 length is 18 residues.

This clonotype has at least ten counts. The chain couples TRBV5-1 to TRBJ1-2, with no clear D. The CDR3 loop spans 16 amino acids. Trimming took off 3 bases at V and 4 bases at J, with 19 bases between the two ends. Germline V gene sequence: CDR1 SGHRS, CDR2 YFSETQ. The CDR3 loop is CASSSSAGSQVYGYTF. CDR3 coding DNA: TGCGCCAGCAGCTCGTCTGCGGGGTCCCAGGTCTATGGCTACACCTTC.

This clonotype showed up many times. This rearrangement joins TRBV18 to TRBJ2-1; the D gene is possibly TRBD1 (5 bases). V was pared by 1 base and J by 10 bases, with 17 bases between. The CDR3 contains 15 residues. Germline CDR1 is KGHSH and CDR2 is LQKENI. The CDR3 region is CASSPRGGTPEEQFF. CDR3 nucleotides: TGTGCCAGCTCACCACGGGGCGGAACTCCGGAAGAGCAGTTCTTC.

By proportion, this clonotype is medium-sized (0.01 to 0.1%). CDR3 bases: TGTGCCAGCAGCTTATTCTCTGGGGCCAACGTCCTGACTTTC. Translation gives CASSLFSGANVLTF. The chain uses TRBV7-3 and TRBJ2-6; D is unresolved. CDR3 length: 14 amino acids. The germline V and J ends were trimmed by 2 bases and 0 bases, with 2 bases remaining between them. Germline loops: CDR1 SGHTA, CDR2 FQGTGA.

This clonotype appeared many times. The chain carries TRBV12-3 or TRBV12-4 and TRBJ2-2, with a tentative D call TRBD2 (5 bases). V was shortened by 3 bases and J by 6 bases, with 17 bases between the two germline ends. This CDR3 contains 16 residues. This chain's CDR3 is CASSFRFGGSPGELFF. The CDR3 nucleotides are TGTGCCAGCAGTTTTAGGTTCGGAGGATCCCCCGGGGAGCTGTTTTTT.

The rearrangement uses TRBV7-9 and TRBJ1-6; 8 bases are a match to TRBD1. Germline CDR1 SEHNR, CDR2 FQNEAQ (reference sequence). With 2 bases clipped from V and 6 bases from J, the junction kept 6 bases outside the gene matches. The length of the CDR3 is 16 residues. CDR3 bases: TGTGCCAGCAGCTTAAAACAAACAGGGGGTAATTCACCCCTCCACTTT. It encodes CASSLKQTGGNSPLHF.

This clonotype was found many times. The chain employs TRBV5-1 and TRBJ2-7; tentative D call: TRBD1 (6 bases). Trimming removed 4 bases at V and 0 bases at J, with 11 bases between. Germline CDR1 and CDR2: SGHRS and YFSETQ. The CDR3 consists of 14 residues. The CDR3 sequence is CASSVDSYSYEQYF. CDR3 DNA: TGCGCCAGCAGCGTGGACAGTTACTCCTACGAGCAGTACTTC.

This clonotype was found many times. The chain combines TRBV30 with TRBJ1-5; D unresolved. The CDR3 is 13 amino acids. V was pared by 0 bases and J by 6 bases, with 9 bases between. Germline CDR1 GTSNPN, CDR2 SVGIG (reference sequence). The CDR3 nucleotides read TGTGCCTGGAGTGTAAAAGGGAGTCAGCCCCAGCATTTT. Protein: CAWSVKGSQPQHF.

This clonotype was found many times. CDR3 loop: CSASGPAINYGYTF. Here the CDR3 DNA reads TGCAGTGCTAGTGGACCCGCAATTAACTATGGCTACACCTTC. J is TRBJ1-2 and V is TRBV20-1; the D is unclear. This CDR3 has 14 residues. Trimming cost V 3 bases and J 1 base, with 12 bases left between them. Germline CDR1 and CDR2: DFQATT and SNEGSKA (reference sequence).

The chain links TRBV7-3 to TRBJ2-5, with D tentatively TRBD1 (8 bases). V was clipped by 5 bases and J by 4 bases, with 20 bases between them. The CDR3 covers 16 residues. Looked up from germline, CDR1 is SGHTA and CDR2 is FQGTGA. CDR3 amino acids: CASSPGQGGFAETQYF. CDR3 nucleotide sequence: TGTGCCAGCAGCCCCGGACAGGGAGGGTTCGCAGAGACCCAGTACTTC.

The table lists this clonotype with many counts. The chain has TRBV12-3 or TRBV12-4 and TRBJ2-3, with D perhaps matching TRBD2 (6 bases). The CDR3 runs 14 residues. Trimming stripped 6 bases from V and 3 bases from J, with 13 bases between. DNA for the CDR3: TGTGCCAGCAGCAGACTAGAAGGTACAGATACGCAGTATTTT. This codes for CASSRLEGTDTQYF.

This clonotype has ten or more counts. V and J are TRBV6-2 or TRBV6-3 and TRBJ1-5; a possible D gene is TRBD1 (5 bases). The V end lost 0 bases, the J end lost 7 bases, and 13 bases lay between the germline ends. Germline CDR1 reads MNHEY; CDR2 reads SVGEGT. CDR3 size: 15 residues. The chain's CDR3 is CASSYSTGGGQPQHF. For the CDR3, the DNA is TGTGCCAGCAGTTACTCGACTGGGGGTGGGCAGCCCCAGCATTTT.

This clonotype has ten or more counts. The chain recombines TRBV7-3 with TRBJ1-3; 10 bases are shared with TRBD1. The ends lost 0 bases at V and 2 bases at J; junction bases unmatched: 1. Germline V lookup: CDR1 SGHTA, CDR2 FQGTGA. The CDR3 runs 16 residues. CDR3 nucleotides: TGTGCCAGCAGCTTAACAGGACAGGGGGCTGGAAACACCATATATTTT. This codes for CASSLTGQGAGNTIYF. Full variable domain (missing parts from reference TRBV7-3 and TRBJ1-3): GAGVSQTPSNKVTEKGKYVELRCDPISGHTALYWYRQSLGQGPEFLIYFQGTGAADDSGLPNDRFFAVRPEGSVSTLKIQRTERGDSAVYLCASSLTGQGAGNTIYFGEGSWLTVV.

The J gene is TRBJ2-3, the V gene TRBV3-1; 7 nucleotides line up with TRBD1. The CDR3 length is 14 residues. Germline trimming cut 5 bases from V and 2 bases from J; bases unmatched to any gene: 4. Germline V lookup: CDR1 LGHDT, CDR2 YNNKEL (reference sequence). In nucleotides, the CDR3 is TGTGCCAGCAGCGACAGGGCTATCACAGATACGCAGTATTTT. Its protein is CASSDRAITDTQYF.

This clonotype was detected ten times or more. The rearrangement joins TRBV15 to TRBJ1-3; 11 bases match TRBD1. The CDR3 is 18 amino acids. The J segment lost 0 bases and the V segment lost 4 bases, leaving 8 bases of the junction unmatched. Germline values: CDR1 LNHNV, CDR2 YYDKDF (reference sequence). CDR3 loop: CATSNLPGQGDSGNTIYF. As DNA, the CDR3 is TGTGCCACCAGCAATCTTCCGGGACAGGGGGACTCTGGAAACACCATATATTTT.

This clonotype was observed at least ten times. The chain combines TRBV12-3 or TRBV12-4 with TRBJ1-5; D not certain. Trimming left V 5 bases short and J 2 bases short, with 13 bases between. The CDR3 runs 15 residues. For the CDR3, the DNA is TGTGCCAGCAGTCCCACACAGTTGGGCAATCAGCCCCAGCATTTT. Amino acids: CASSPTQLGNQPQHF.